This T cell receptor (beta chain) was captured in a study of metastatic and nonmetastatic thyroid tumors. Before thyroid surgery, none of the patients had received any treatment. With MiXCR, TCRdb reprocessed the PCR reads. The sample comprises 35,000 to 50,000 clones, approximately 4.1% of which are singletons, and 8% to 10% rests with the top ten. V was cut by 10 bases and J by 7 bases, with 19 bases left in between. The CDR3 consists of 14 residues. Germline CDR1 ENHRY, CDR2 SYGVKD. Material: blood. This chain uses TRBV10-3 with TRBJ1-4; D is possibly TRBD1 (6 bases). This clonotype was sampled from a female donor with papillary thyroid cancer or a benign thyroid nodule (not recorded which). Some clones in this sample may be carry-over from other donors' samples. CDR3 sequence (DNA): TGTGCCACGCGATCCTACAGGGCTCGTGAAAAACTGTTTTTT. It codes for CATRSYRAREKLFF.